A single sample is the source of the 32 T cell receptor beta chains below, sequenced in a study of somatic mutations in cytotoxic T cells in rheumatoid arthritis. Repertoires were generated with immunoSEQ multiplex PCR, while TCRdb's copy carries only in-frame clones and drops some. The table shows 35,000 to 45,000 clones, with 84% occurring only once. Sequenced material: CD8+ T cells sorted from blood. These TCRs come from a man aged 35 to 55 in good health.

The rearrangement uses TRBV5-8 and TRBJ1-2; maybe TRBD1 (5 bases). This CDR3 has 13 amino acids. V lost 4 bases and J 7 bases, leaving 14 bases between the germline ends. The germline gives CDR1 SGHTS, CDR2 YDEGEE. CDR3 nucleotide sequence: TGTGCCAGCAGCCAGGTCGGGGCGTCTGGCTACACCTTC. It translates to CASSQVGASGYTF.

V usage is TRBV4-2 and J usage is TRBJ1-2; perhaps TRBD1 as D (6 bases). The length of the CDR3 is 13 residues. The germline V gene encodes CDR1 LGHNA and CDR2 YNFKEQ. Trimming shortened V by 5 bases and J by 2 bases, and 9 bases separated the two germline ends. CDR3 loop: CASSYGQNYGYTF. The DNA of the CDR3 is TGTGCCAGCAGCTACGGACAGAACTATGGCTACACCTTC.

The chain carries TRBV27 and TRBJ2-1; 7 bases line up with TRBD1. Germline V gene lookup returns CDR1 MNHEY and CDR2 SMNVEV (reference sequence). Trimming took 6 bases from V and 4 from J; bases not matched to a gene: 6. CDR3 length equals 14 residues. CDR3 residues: CASSRDSEYNEQFF. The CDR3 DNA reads TGTGCCAGCAGCCGGGACAGCGAGTACAATGAGCAGTTCTTC.

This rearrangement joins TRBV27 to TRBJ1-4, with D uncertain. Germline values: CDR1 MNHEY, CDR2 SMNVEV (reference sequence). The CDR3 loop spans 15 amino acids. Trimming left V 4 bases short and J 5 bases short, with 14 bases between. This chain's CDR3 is CASSSKQIPNEKLFF. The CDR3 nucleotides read TGTGCCAGCAGTTCTAAACAGATTCCCAATGAAAAACTGTTTTTT.

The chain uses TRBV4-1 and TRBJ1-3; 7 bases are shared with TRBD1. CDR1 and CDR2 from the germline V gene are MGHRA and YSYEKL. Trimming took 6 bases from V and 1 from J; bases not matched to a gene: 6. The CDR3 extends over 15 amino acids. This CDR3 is CASREDRVSGNTIYF. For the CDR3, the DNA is TGCGCCAGCAGGGAAGACAGGGTATCTGGAAACACCATATATTTT.

CDR3 in amino acids: CSVGQNEQYF. CDR3 in DNA: TGCAGCGTTGGACAGAACGAGCAGTACTTC. The rearrangement uses TRBV29-1 and TRBJ2-7; D possibly corresponds to TRBD1 (5 bases). Germline V gene data show CDR1 as SQVTM and CDR2 as ANQGSEA. The CDR3 length is 10 residues. The V end lost 4 bases, the J end lost 5 bases, and 6 bases lay between the germline ends.

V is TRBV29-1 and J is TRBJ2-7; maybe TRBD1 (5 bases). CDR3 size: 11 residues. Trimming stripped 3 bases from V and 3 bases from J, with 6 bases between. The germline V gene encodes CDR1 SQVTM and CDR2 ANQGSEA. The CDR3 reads CSVETVYEQYF. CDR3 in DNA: TGCAGCGTTGAGACAGTCTACGAGCAGTACTTC.

The CDR3 region is CASSLSTGQGRGTGELFF. CDR3 DNA sequence: TGTGCCAGCAGTTTATCCACCGGACAGGGAAGGGGCACCGGGGAGCTGTTTTTT. J is TRBJ2-2 and V is TRBV27; 8 nucleotides agree with TRBD1. The CDR3 sequence is 18 residues long. Trimming took 0 bases from V and 4 from J; bases not matched to a gene: 10. Germline V gives CDR1 MNHEY, CDR2 SMNVEV (reference sequence).

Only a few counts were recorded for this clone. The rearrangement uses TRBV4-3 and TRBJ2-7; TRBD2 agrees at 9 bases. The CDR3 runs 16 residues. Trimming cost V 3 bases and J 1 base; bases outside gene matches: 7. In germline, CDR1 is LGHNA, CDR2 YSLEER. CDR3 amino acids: CASSHSASGESYEQYF. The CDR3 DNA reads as TGCGCCAGCAGCCACAGTGCTAGCGGGGAATCCTACGAGCAGTACTTC.

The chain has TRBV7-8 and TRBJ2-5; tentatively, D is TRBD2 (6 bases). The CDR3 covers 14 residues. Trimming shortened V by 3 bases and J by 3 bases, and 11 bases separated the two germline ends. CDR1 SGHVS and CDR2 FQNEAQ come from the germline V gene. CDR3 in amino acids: CASSFGGIEETQYF. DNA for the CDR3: TGTGCCAGCAGCTTTGGCGGGATTGAAGAGACCCAGTACTTC.

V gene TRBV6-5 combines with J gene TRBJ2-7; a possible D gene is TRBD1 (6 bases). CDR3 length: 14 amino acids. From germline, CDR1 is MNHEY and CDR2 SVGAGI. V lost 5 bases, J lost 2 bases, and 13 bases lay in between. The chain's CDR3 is CASSNRARTYEQYF. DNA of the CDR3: TGTGCCAGCAGTAACAGGGCAAGAACCTACGAGCAGTACTTC.

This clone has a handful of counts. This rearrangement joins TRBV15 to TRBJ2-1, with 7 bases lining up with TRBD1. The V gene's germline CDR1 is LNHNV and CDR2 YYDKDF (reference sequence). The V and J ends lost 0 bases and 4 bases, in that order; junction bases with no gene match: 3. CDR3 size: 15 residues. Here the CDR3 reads CATSREGTVYNEQFF. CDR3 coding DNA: TGTGCCACCAGCAGAGAGGGGACAGTTTACAATGAGCAGTTCTTC.

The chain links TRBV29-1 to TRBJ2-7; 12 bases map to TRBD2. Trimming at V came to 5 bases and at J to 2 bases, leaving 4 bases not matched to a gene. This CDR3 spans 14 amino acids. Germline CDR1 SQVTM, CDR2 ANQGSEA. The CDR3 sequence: CSVLGLAGTYEQYF. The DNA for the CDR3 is TGCAGCGTTCTCGGACTAGCGGGAACCTACGAGCAGTACTTC.

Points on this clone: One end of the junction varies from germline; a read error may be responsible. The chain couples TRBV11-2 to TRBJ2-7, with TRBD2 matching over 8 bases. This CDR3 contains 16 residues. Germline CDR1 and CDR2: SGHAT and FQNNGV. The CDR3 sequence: CASSLVGGRPSHEQYF. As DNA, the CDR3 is TGTGCCAGCAGCTTAGTTGGCGGGAGGCCCTCCCACGAGCAGTACTTC.

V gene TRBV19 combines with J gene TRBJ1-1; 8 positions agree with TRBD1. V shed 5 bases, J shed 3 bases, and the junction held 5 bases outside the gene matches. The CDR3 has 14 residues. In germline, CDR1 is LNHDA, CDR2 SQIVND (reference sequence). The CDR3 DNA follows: TGTGCCAGTAGTCCCCAGGGGGCGGACACTGAAGCTTTCTTT. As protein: CASSPQGADTEAFF.

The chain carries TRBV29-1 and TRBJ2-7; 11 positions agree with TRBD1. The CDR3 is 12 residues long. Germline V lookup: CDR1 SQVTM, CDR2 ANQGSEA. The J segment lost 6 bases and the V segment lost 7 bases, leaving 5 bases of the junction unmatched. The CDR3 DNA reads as TGCAGCGGGGGGACAGGGGGAGGCGAGCAGTACTTC. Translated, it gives CSGGTGGGEQYF.

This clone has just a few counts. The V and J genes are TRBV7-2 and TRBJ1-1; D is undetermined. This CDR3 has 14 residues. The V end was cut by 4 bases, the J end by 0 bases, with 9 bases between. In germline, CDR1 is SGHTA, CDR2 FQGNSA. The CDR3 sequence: CASSSRRLNTEAFF. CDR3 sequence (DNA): TGTGCCAGCAGCTCCAGGAGACTGAACACTGAAGCTTTCTTT. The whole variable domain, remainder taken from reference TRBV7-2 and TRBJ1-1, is GAGVSQSPSNKVTEKGKDVELRCDPISGHTALYWYRQSLGQGLEFLIYFQGNSAPDKSGLPSDRFSAERTGGSVSTLTIQRTQQEDSAVYLCASSSRRLNTEAFFGQGTRLTVV.

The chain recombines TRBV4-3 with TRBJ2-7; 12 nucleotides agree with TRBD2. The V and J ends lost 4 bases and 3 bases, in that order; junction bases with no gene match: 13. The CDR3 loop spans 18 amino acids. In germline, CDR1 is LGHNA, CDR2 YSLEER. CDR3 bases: TGCGCCAGCAGCCCAGAGAGACCGACTAGCGGGAGTATCTACGAGCAGTACTTC. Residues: CASSPERPTSGSIYEQYF.

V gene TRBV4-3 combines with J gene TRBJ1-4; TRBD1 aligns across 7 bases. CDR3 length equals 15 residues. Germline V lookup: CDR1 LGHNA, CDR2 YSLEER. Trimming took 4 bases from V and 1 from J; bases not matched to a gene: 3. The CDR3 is CASSPGQLTNEKLFF. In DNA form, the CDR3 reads TGCGCCAGCAGCCCGGGACAGCTAACTAATGAAAAACTGTTTTTT.

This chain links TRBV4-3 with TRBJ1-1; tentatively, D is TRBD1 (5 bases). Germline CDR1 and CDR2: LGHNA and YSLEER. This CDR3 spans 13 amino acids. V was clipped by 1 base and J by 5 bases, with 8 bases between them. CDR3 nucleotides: TGCGCCAGCAGCCAAGGTTCAGGGACTGAAGCTTTCTTT. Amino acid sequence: CASSQGSGTEAFF.

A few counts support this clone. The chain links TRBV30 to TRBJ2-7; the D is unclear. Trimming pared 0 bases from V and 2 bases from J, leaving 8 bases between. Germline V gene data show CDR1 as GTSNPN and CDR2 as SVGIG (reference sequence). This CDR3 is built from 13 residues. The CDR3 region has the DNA TGTGCCTGGAGTGTAGGGTGGACCTACGAGCAGTACTTC. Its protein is CAWSVGWTYEQYF.

The chain's CDR3 is CASSSRQGRVNEKLFF. CDR3 nucleotide sequence: TGTGCCAGCAGTTCACGACAGGGGAGGGTTAATGAAAAACTGTTTTTT. V is TRBV27 and J is TRBJ1-4; 8 positions agree with TRBD1. Per germline, CDR1 MNHEY and CDR2 SMNVEV (reference sequence). V lost 4 bases, J lost 4 bases, and 8 bases stayed unmatched. The CDR3 runs 16 residues.

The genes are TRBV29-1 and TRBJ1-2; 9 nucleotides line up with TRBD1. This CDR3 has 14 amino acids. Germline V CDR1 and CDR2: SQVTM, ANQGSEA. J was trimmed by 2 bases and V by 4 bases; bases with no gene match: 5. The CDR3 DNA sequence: TGCAGCGTTGTGCTCGACAGGGGGAACTATGGCTACACCTTC. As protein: CSVVLDRGNYGYTF.

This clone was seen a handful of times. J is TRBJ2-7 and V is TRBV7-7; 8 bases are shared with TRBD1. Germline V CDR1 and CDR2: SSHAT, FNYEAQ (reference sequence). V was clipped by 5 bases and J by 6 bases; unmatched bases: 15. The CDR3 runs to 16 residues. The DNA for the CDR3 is TGTGCCAGCAGCCGCGGACAGGGAGGACTCGGATTCGAGCAGTACTTC. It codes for CASSRGQGGLGFEQYF.

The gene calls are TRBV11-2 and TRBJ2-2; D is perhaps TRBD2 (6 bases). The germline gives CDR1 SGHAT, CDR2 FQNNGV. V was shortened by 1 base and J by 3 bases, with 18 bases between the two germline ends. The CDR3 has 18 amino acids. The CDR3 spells CASSLVSRGWGDTGELFF. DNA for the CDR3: TGTGCCAGCAGCTTAGTCAGCCGGGGGTGGGGCGACACCGGGGAGCTGTTTTTT.

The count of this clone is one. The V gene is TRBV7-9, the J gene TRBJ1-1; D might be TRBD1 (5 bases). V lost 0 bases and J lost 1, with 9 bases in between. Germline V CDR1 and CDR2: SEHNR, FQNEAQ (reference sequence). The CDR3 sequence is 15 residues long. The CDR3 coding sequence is TGTGCCAGCAGCTTAGCCGGGGGGGGGAACACTGAAGCTTTCTTT. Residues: CASSLAGGGNTEAFF. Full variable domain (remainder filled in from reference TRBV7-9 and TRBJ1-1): DTGVSQNPRHKITKRGQNVTFRCDPISEHNRLYWYRQTLGQGPEFLTYFQNEAQLEKSRLLSDRFSAERPKGSFSTLEIQRTEQGDSAMYLCASSLAGGGNTEAFFGQGTRLTVV.

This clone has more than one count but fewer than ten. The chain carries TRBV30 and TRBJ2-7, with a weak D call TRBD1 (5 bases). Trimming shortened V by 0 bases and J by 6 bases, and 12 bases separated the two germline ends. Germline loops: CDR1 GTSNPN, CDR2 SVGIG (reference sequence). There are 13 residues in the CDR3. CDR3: CAWSVVQGGEQYF. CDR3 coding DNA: TGTGCCTGGAGTGTAGTGCAGGGCGGCGAGCAGTACTTC.

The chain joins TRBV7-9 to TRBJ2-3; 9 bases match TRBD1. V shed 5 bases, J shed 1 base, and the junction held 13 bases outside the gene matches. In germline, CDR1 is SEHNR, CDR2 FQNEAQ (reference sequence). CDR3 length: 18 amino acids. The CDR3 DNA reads TGTGCCAGCAGCATCACAGGGGGCGCAGGAGGGGGCACAGATACGCAGTATTTT. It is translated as CASSITGGAGGGTDTQYF.

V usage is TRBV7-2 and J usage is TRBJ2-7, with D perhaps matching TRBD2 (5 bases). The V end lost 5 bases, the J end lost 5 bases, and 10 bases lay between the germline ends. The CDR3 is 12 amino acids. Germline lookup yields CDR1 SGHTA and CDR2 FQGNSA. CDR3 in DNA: TGTGCCAGCAGCCCCTCGGGAAACGAGCAGTACTTC. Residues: CASSPSGNEQYF.

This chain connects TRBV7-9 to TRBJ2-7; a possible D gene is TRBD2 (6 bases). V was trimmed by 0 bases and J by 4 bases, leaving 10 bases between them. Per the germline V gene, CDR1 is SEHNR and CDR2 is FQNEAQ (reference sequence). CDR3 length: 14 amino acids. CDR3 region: CASSLAAGTYEQYF. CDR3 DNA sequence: TGTGCCAGCAGCTTAGCCGCCGGGACTTACGAGCAGTACTTC.

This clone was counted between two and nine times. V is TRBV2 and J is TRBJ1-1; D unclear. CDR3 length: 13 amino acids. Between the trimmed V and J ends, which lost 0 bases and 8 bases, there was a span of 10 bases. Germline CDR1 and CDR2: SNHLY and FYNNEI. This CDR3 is CASSEAGDAEAFF. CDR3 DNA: TGTGCCAGCAGTGAAGCTGGGGATGCGGAAGCTTTCTTT.

The CDR3 DNA reads as TGTGCCAGCAGCTTAGGGGTAGCTGAAGCTTTCTTT. Residues: CASSLGVAEAFF. The V call is TRBV7-9, the J call TRBJ1-1; D uncertain. This CDR3 has 12 residues. The V gene's germline CDR1 is SEHNR and CDR2 FQNEAQ (reference sequence). The V and J ends lost 1 base and 6 bases respectively, with 6 bases between them.